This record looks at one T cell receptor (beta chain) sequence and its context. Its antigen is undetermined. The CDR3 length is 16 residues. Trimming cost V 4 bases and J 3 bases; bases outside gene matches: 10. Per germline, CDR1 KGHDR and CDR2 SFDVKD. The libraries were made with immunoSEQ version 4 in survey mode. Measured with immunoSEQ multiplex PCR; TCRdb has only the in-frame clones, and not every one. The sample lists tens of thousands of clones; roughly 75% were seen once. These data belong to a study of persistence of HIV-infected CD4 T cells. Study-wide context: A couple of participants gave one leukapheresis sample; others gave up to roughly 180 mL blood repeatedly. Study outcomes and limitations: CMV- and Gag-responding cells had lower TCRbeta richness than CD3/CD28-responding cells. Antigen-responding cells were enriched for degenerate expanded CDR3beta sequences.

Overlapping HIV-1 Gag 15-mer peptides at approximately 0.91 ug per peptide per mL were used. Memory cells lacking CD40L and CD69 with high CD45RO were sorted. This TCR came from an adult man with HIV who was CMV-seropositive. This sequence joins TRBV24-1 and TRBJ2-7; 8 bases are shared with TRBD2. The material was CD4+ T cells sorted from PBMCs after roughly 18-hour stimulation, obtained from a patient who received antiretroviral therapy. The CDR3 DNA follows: TGTGCCACCAGTGACGCTGCGGGGGGTGGGATCTACGAGCAGTACTTC. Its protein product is CATSDAAGGGIYEQYF.